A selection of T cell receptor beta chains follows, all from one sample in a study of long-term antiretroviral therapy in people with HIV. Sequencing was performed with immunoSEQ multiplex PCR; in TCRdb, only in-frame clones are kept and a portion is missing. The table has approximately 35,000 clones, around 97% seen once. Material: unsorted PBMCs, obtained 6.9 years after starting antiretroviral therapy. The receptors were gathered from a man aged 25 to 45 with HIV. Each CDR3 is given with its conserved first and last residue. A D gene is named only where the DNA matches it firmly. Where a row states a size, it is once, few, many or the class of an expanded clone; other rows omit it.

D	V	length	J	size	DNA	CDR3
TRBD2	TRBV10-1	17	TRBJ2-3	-	TGCGCCAGCAGTGCTAGCGGGAGCCTAGGAGAGACAGATACGCAGTATTTT	CASSASGSLGETDTQYF
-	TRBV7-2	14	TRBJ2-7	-	TGTGCCAGCAGCTTCTCCGGGAGTCGCTACGAGCAGTACTTC	CASSFSGSRYEQYF
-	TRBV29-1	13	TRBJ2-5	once	TGCAGCGCGGTCATGGGGGTGGGCGAGACCCAGTACTTC	CSAVMGVGETQYF
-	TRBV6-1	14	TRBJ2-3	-	TGTGCCAGCAGTGATCGGGGTGGCACAGATACGCAGTATTTT	CASSDRGGTDTQYF
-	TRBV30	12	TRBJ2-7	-	TGTGCCTGGAGCTGGGGTAGCGGCGAGCAGTACTTC	CAWSWGSGEQYF
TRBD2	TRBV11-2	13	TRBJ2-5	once	TGTGCCAGCACCCGGGGGGGGGAGGAGACCCAGTACTTC	CASTRGGEETQYF
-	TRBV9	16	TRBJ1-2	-	TGTGCCAGCAGCGAGAAACCGTCCTTGGACAGCTATGGCTACACCTTC	CASSEKPSLDSYGYTF
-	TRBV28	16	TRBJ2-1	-	TGTGCCAGCAGCCGTGAAGGGGGAGAGGCCTACAATGAGCAGTTCTTC	CASSREGGEAYNEQFF
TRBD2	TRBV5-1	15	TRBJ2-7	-	TGCGCCAGCACCGGTGGGCTAGCGGGAGTCTACGAGCAGTACTTC	CASTGGLAGVYEQYF
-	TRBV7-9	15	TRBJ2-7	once	TGTGCCGTACAAAGGTGGAGACAAGCCGACTACGAGCAGTACTTC	CAVQRWRQADYEQYF
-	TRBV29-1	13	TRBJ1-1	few	TGCAGCGTGGGGGGGTGGGGCAACACTGAAGCTTTCTTT	CSVGGWGNTEAFF
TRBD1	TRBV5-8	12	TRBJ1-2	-	TGTGCCAGCGGCCACAGGGGCGGTGGCTACACCTTC	CASGHRGGGYTF
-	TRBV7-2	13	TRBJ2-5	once	TGTGCCAGCAGCTTAAGCGGCCCTGGGACCCAGTACTTC	CASSLSGPGTQYF
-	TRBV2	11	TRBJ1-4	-	TGTGCCAGCAGTCATGAGGGAAAACTGTTTTTT	CASSHEGKLFF
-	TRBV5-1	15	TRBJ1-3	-	TGCGCCAGCAGCCTTGGACAGTCTTCTGGAAACACCATATATTTT	CASSLGQSSGNTIYF
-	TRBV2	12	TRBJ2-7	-	TGTGCCAGCACCGGAGACGTGGCCGAGCAGTACTTC	CASTGDVAEQYF
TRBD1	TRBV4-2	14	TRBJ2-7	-	TGTGCCAGCAGTCTCGGGACAGCCTCCTACGAGCAGTACTTC	CASSLGTASYEQYF
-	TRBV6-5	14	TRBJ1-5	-	TGTGCCAGCACCTTACAGCAGGGTGGCCAGCCCCAGCATTTT	CASTLQQGGQPQHF
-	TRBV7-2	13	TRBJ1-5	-	TGTGCCAGCAGCTTAGGGTGGGGTCAGCCCCAGCATTTT	CASSLGWGQPQHF
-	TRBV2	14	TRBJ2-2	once	TGTGCCAGCAGTGAAGTACGGGGGACCGGGGAGCTGTTTTTT	CASSEVRGTGELFF
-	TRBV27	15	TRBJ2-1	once	TGTGCCAGCAGTTTCTATGGAAACCGTGATGTTGAGCAGTTCTTC	CASSFYGNRDVEQFF
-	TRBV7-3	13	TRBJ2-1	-	TGTGCCAGCAGCTCAACACTATACAATGAGCAGTTCTTC	CASSSTLYNEQFF
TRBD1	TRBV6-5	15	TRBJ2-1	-	TGTGCCAGCAGTTACAGCGGAGAGGGGGCGCGTGAGCAGTTCTTC	CASSYSGEGAREQFF
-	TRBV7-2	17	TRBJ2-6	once	TGTGCCAGCAGCTTAGGGGCCCCAGTATCCGGGGCCAACGTCCTGACTTTC	CASSLGAPVSGANVLTF
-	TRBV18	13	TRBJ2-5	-	TGTGCCAGCTCACTACGGGTCCAAGAGACCCAGTACTTC	CASSLRVQETQYF
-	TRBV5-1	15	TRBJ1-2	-	TGCGCCAGCAGCTACGACTGGGATACAATCTATGGCTACACCTTC	CASSYDWDTIYGYTF
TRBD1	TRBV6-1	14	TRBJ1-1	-	TGTGCCAGCAGGGTGGACAGGACTGACACTGAAGCTTTCTTT	CASRVDRTDTEAFF
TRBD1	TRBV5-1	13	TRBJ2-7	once	TGCGCCAGCAGGACAGGGAGCGGATACGAGCAGTACTTC	CASRTGSGYEQYF
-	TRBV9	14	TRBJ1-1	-	TGTGCCAGCAGCGTAGAAGGAGGGGGGGCTGAAGCTTTCTTT	CASSVEGGGAEAFF
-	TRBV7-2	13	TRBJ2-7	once	TGTGCCAGCACCGCGGGACGGTTCTACGAGCAGTACTTC	CASTAGRFYEQYF